These 21 T cell receptor beta chains came from one sample sequenced in a study of blood T cell repertoires in COVID-19. Sequenced by immunoSEQ multiplex PCR; TCRdb stores in-frame clones only, minus some. Among roughly 320,000 clones, 85% to 95% were seen once, and the ten largest hold roughly 3.6%. What was sequenced was PBMCs or T cells enriched from blood (not recorded which). The receptors here all came from a woman between 25 and 40 years old who had been exposed to COVID-19.

The chain couples TRBV27 to TRBJ2-7; 11 positions agree with TRBD2. Germline CDR1 is MNHEY and CDR2 is SMNVEV (reference sequence). Unmatched junction bases numbered 3, after V lost 6 bases and J lost 2 bases. The CDR3 totals 14 residues. CDR3 DNA sequence: TGTGCCAGCAGATTAGCGGGGGGGACCTACGAGCAGTACTTC. Encoded protein: CASRLAGGTYEQYF.

This clone appeared a single time. This chain uses TRBV4-2 with TRBJ2-5; 9 nucleotides line up with TRBD2. The V gene's germline CDR1 is LGHNA and CDR2 YNFKEQ. CDR3 length equals 16 residues. After removal of 3 bases from V and 1 base from J, the junction contained 6 bases not matched to a gene. In nucleotides, the CDR3 is TGTGCCAGCAGCCAGGCGAGCGGGGGGCCCCAAGAGACCCAGTACTTC. As protein: CASSQASGGPQETQYF.

Here the CDR3 DNA reads TGTGCCAGCACCCATCAGCGGCATAGCAATCAGCCCCAGCATTTT. Translated, it gives CASTHQRHSNQPQHF. The chain uses TRBV7-9 and TRBJ1-5, with no clear D. The V and J ends lost 7 bases and 0 bases respectively, with 13 bases between them. The CDR3 is made up of 15 amino acids. CDR1 is SEHNR, CDR2 FQNEAQ, per germline (reference sequence).

The chain recombines TRBV6-5 with TRBJ1-2; a possible D gene is TRBD1 (5 bases). This CDR3 region has 14 residues. Trimming stripped 5 bases from V and 0 bases from J, with 10 bases between. Germline V lookup: CDR1 MNHEY, CDR2 SVGAGI. In nucleotides, the CDR3 is TGTGCCAGCAGTCGACTCAGGGCTAACTATGGCTACACCTTC. It yields the protein CASSRLRANYGYTF.

The gene calls are TRBV5-1 and TRBJ2-1; 10 positions match TRBD1. There are 14 residues in the CDR3. Germline CDR1 SGHRS, CDR2 YFSETQ. Trimming at V came to 4 bases and at J to 8 bases, leaving 6 bases not matched to a gene. The CDR3 loop reads CASSAAGTGDEQFF. CDR3 nucleotides: TGCGCCAGCAGCGCGGCCGGGACAGGGGATGAGCAGTTCTTC.

The chain recombines TRBV4-1 with TRBJ2-1, with TRBD2 identical over 7 bases. With V trimmed by 2 bases and J by 3 bases, 4 bases remained unmatched. The CDR3 has 15 residues. CDR1 is MGHRA and CDR2 is YSYEKL in the germline V gene. The CDR3 loop is CASSQSGLDYNEQFF. CDR3 DNA: TGCGCCAGCAGCCAATCCGGACTAGACTACAATGAGCAGTTCTTC.

This clone was counted a few times. The rearrangement links TRBV7-8 to TRBJ1-6; 7 bases align to TRBD1. Looked up from germline, CDR1 is SGHVS and CDR2 is FQNEAQ. This CDR3 contains 15 residues. Trimming took 2 bases from V and 6 from J; bases not matched to a gene: 4. CDR3 loop: CASSLYRGGNSPLHF. CDR3 nucleotide sequence: TGTGCCAGCAGCTTATACAGGGGAGGTAATTCACCCCTCCACTTT.

This clone was seen only once. The chain joins TRBV7-2 to TRBJ1-3, with TRBD1 identical over 7 bases. J was trimmed by 0 bases and V by 6 bases; bases with no gene match: 5. CDR3 length equals 15 residues. Germline CDR1 reads SGHTA; CDR2 reads FQGNSA. DNA of the CDR3: TGTGCCAGCAGAGTACGGGACAGCTCTGGAAACACCATATATTTT. As protein: CASRVRDSSGNTIYF.

The chain links TRBV19 to TRBJ2-7, with 8 nucleotides matching TRBD1. CDR1 is LNHDA, CDR2 SQIVND, per germline (reference sequence). V was pared by 5 bases and J by 2 bases, with 5 bases of the junction left unmatched. This CDR3 has 14 residues. The CDR3 region has the DNA TGTGCCAGTAGTGAGACAGGGGAAGCCTACGAGCAGTACTTC. This gives the protein CASSETGEAYEQYF.

The V and J genes are TRBV4-1 and TRBJ1-4; 10 bases are a match to TRBD1. The CDR3 runs 16 residues. Trimming at V came to 5 bases and at J to 15 bases, leaving 18 bases not matched to a gene. Germline values: CDR1 MGHRA, CDR2 YSYEKL. CDR3 loop: CASSSKMWDRGKSLFF. The DNA for the CDR3 is TGCGCCAGCAGCTCCAAAATGTGGGACAGGGGAAAAAGTTTGTTTTTT.

The J gene is TRBJ2-7, the V gene TRBV7-2; a weak D match, TRBD2 (5 bases). From germline, CDR1 is SGHTA and CDR2 FQGNSA. This CDR3 is built from 15 residues. V was pared by 5 bases and J by 4 bases, with 18 bases between. CDR3 loop: CASSPVGSSGYEQYF. CDR3 coding DNA: TGTGCCAGCAGCCCAGTTGGGAGTAGTGGGTACGAGCAGTACTTC.

The J gene is TRBJ1-2, the V gene TRBV4-1; perhaps TRBD1 as D (6 bases). CDR3 size: 15 residues. Germline values: CDR1 MGHRA, CDR2 YSYEKL. The V end was cut by 4 bases, the J end by 5 bases, with 17 bases between. CDR3 amino acids: CASSPTGPTGYGYTF. In nucleotides, the CDR3 is TGCGCCAGCAGCCCGACAGGTCCAACCGGGTATGGCTACACCTTC.

In this sample, this clone turned up once. This sequence joins TRBV7-9 and TRBJ1-4; 9 bases are shared with TRBD1. CDR1 is SEHNR, CDR2 FQNEAQ, per germline (reference sequence). Trimming cost V 6 bases and J 8 bases; bases outside gene matches: 4. CDR3 length equals 13 residues. This CDR3 reads CASRTGGEEKLFF. In DNA form, the CDR3 reads TGTGCCAGCAGGACAGGGGGGGAGGAAAAACTGTTTTTT.

The rearrangement uses TRBV7-6 and TRBJ2-4; TRBD1 aligns across 7 bases. This CDR3 is 15 amino acids long. J lost 4 bases, V lost 2 bases, and 5 bases had no gene match. CDR1 and CDR2 from the germline V gene are SGHVS and FNYEAQ. This CDR3 is CASSLRDSPKNIQYF. Written as DNA, the CDR3 is TGTGCCAGCAGCTTAAGGGACAGCCCAAAAAACATTCAGTACTTC.

The J gene is TRBJ2-1, the V gene TRBV4-2, with 7 bases matching TRBD2. CDR1 is LGHNA, CDR2 YNFKEQ, per germline. The junction had 18 bases not matched to a gene; V was cut back by 3 bases and J by 10 bases. The CDR3 runs 17 residues. The CDR3 coding sequence is TGTGCCAGCAGCCAGGGGAGATACAAAGGGAGGGTATCGGAGCAGTTCTTC. Its translation is CASSQGRYKGRVSEQFF.

This rearrangement joins TRBV29-1 to TRBJ2-3, with D perhaps matching TRBD2 (6 bases). Per the germline V gene, CDR1 is SQVTM and CDR2 is ANQGSEA. V lost 4 bases to trimming and J lost 0 bases, with 14 bases between them. The CDR3 loop spans 15 amino acids. CDR3 residues: CSVVGTVSSTDTQYF. In nucleotides, the CDR3 is TGCAGCGTTGTCGGGACTGTAAGTAGCACAGATACGCAGTATTTT.

J is TRBJ1-2 and V is TRBV6-2 or TRBV6-3; D gene ambiguous. Germline CDR1 MNHEY, CDR2 SVGEGT. Trimming cost V 4 bases and J 4 bases, with 13 bases left between them. The CDR3 length is 14 residues. DNA of the CDR3: TGTGCCAGCAGTTTGGCGGGGTCGACCTATGGCTACACCTTC. Its protein product is CASSLAGSTYGYTF.

The chain is built from TRBV7-3 and TRBJ2-3; possibly TRBD2 for D (7 bases). Germline lookup yields CDR1 SGHTA and CDR2 FQGTGA. The CDR3 runs to 14 residues. V was pared by 6 bases and J by 4 bases, with 14 bases between. CDR3 amino acids: CASSPGGPPDTQYF. CDR3 DNA: TGTGCCAGCAGTCCGGGGGGCCCTCCAGATACGCAGTATTTT.

The chain recombines TRBV7-9 with TRBJ1-2; no reliable D call. Per germline, CDR1 SEHNR and CDR2 FQNEAQ (reference sequence). V shed 1 base and J shed 4 bases, with 4 bases lying between them. This CDR3 has 12 amino acids. DNA for the CDR3: TGTGCCAGCAGCTTAGGCAGCTATGGCTACACCTTC. Residues: CASSLGSYGYTF.

J is TRBJ2-7 and V is TRBV7-6; 8 bases fit TRBD1. Germline V lookup: CDR1 SGHVS, CDR2 FNYEAQ. Unmatched junction bases numbered 5, after V lost 6 bases and J lost 1 base. This CDR3 has 14 amino acids. The CDR3 region is CASRLGQASYEQYF. In DNA form, the CDR3 reads TGTGCCAGCAGACTGGGACAGGCGTCCTACGAGCAGTACTTC.

V gene TRBV19 combines with J gene TRBJ2-3; TRBD1 aligns across 7 bases. V was clipped by 5 bases and J by 4 bases; unmatched bases: 12. The CDR3 sequence is 16 residues long. Germline-derived CDR1 and CDR2 are LNHDA and SQIVND (reference sequence). The CDR3: CASSRGQKSLADTQYF. CDR3 DNA: TGTGCCAGTAGTCGGGGACAGAAGAGTCTTGCAGATACGCAGTATTTT.